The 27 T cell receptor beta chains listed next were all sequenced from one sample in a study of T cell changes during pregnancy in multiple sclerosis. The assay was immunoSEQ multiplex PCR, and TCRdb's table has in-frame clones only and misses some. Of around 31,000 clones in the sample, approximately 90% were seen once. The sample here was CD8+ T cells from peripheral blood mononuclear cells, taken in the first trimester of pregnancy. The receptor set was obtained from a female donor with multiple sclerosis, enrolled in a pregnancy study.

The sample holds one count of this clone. CDR3 loop: CASSLLSAGTGRAETQYF. The CDR3 coding sequence is TGTGCCAGCAGCTTACTATCAGCCGGGACAGGGAGGGCAGAGACCCAGTACTTC. V usage is TRBV11-1 and J usage is TRBJ2-5; 9 bases fit TRBD1. Unmatched junction bases numbered 14, after V lost 2 bases and J lost 4 bases. CDR3 length: 18 amino acids. Germline-derived CDR1 and CDR2 are SGHAT and FQDESV (reference sequence). Looking up the rest from reference TRBV11-1 and TRBJ2-5 gives the full variable domain: EAEVAQSPRYKITEKSQAVAFWCDPISGHATLYWYRQILGQGPELLVQFQDESVVDDSQLPKDRFSAERLKGVDSTLKIQPAELGDSAMYLCASSLLSAGTGRAETQYFGPGTRLLVL.

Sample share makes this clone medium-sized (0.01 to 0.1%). In nucleotides, the CDR3 is TGTGCCAGCAGCTTACCCCTAGCGGGAGGCTACGAGCAGTACTTC. This encodes CASSLPLAGGYEQYF. The V and J genes are TRBV7-9 and TRBJ2-7, with 11 bases fitting TRBD2. This CDR3 is 15 amino acids long. Germline CDR1 reads SEHNR; CDR2 reads FQNEAQ (reference sequence). The V and J ends lost 2 bases and 3 bases, in that order; junction bases with no gene match: 3.

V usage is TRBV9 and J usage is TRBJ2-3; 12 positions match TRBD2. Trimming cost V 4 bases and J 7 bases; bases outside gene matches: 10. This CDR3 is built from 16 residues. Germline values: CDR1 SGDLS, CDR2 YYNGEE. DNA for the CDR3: TGTGCCAGCAGCTTGGGACTAGCGGGCCCTACGCATACGCAGTATTTT. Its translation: CASSLGLAGPTHTQYF.

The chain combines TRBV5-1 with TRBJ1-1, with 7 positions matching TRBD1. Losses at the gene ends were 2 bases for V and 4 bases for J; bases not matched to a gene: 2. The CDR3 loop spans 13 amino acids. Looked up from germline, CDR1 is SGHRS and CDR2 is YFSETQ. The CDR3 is CASSLRGPTEAFF. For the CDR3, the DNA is TGCGCCAGCAGCTTAAGGGGGCCCACTGAAGCTTTCTTT.

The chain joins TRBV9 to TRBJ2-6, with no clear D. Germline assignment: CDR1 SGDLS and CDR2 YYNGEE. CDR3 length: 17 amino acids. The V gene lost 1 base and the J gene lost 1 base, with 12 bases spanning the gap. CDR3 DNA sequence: TGTGCCAGCAGCGTATTTCCGGTCTTATCTGGGGCCAACGTCCTGACTTTC. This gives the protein CASSVFPVLSGANVLTF.

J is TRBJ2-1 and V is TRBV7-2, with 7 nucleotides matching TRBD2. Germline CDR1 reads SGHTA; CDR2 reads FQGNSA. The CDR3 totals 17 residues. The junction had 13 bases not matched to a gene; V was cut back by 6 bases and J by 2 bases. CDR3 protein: CASSRLGGTEAYNEQFF. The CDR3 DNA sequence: TGTGCCAGCAGTAGATTGGGGGGGACTGAAGCCTACAATGAGCAGTTCTTC.

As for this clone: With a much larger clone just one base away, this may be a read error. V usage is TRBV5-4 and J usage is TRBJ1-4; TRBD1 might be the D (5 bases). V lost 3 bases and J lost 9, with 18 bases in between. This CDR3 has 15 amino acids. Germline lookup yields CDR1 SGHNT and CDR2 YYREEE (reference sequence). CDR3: CASSSGPGVDKKLFF. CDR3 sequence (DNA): TGTGCCAGCAGCTCCGGACCGGGGGTGGATAAAAAACTGTTTTTT.

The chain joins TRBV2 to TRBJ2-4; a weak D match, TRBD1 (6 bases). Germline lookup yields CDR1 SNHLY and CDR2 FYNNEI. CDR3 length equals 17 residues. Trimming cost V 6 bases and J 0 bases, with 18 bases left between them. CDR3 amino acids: CASSHEDSGVAKNIQYF. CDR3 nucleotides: TGTGCCAGCAGCCACGAGGACAGTGGGGTAGCCAAAAACATTCAGTACTTC.

The CDR3, as DNA: TGCGCCAGCAGCTCCGTAGCGACAGGGGCCGGTGGCTACACCTTC. Protein sequence: CASSSVATGAGGYTF. The chain uses TRBV5-1 and TRBJ1-2; TRBD1 aligns across 8 bases. The CDR3 has 15 residues. CDR1 is SGHRS and CDR2 is YFSETQ in the germline V gene. J was trimmed by 7 bases and V by 3 bases; bases with no gene match: 11.

CDR3 sequence (DNA): TGTGCCAGCAGCTTCGGACAGGGGGGTTCCTACGAGCAGTACTTC. This gives the protein CASSFGQGGSYEQYF. The V and J genes are TRBV11-2 and TRBJ2-7, with 10 bases that match TRBD1. This CDR3 has 15 residues. CDR1 is SGHAT and CDR2 is FQNNGV in the germline V gene. After removal of 3 bases from V and 1 base from J, the junction contained 3 bases not matched to a gene.

Here the CDR3 reads CASSPTGAYEQYF. CDR3 nucleotides: TGTGCCAGCTCACCCACAGGGGCCTACGAGCAGTACTTC. J is TRBJ2-7 and V is TRBV18, with TRBD1 matching 7 bases. The trim removed 3 bases at V and 2 bases at J, leaving 1 base unmatched. CDR3 length: 13 residues. In germline, CDR1 is KGHSH, CDR2 LQKENI.

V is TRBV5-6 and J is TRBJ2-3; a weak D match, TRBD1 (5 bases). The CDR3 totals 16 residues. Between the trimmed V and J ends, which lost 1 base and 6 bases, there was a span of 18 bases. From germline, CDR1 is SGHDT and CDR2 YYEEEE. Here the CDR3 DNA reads TGTGCCAGCAGCTTGTCCGGACACGTTTTAACCGATACGCAGTATTTT. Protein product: CASSLSGHVLTDTQYF.

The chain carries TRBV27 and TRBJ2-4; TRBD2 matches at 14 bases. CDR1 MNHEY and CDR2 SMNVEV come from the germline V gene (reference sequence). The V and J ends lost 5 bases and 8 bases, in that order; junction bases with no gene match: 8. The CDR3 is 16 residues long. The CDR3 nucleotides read TGTGCCAGCAGTGGGGGGACTAGCGGGAGTTGGGACATTCAGTACTTC. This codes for CASSGGTSGSWDIQYF.

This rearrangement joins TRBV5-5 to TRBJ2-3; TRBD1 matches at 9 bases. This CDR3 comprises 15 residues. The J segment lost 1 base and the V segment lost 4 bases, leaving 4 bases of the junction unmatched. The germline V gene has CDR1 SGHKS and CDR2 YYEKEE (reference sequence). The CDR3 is CASSEGQGGTDTQYF. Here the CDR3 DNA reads TGTGCCAGCAGCGAGGGACAGGGCGGCACAGATACGCAGTATTTT.

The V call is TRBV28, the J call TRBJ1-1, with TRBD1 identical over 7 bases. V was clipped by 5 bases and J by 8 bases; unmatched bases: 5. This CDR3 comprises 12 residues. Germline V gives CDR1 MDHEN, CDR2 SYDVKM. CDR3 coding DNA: TGTGCCAGCAGTGTTCAGGGGGGAGAAGCTTTCTTT. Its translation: CASSVQGGEAFF.

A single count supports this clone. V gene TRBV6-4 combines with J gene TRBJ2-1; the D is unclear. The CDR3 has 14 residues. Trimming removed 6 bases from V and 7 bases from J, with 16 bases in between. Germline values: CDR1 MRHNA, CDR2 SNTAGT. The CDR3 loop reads CASSPRSEANEQFF. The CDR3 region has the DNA TGTGCCAGCAGCCCCCGAAGCGAGGCGAATGAGCAGTTCTTC.

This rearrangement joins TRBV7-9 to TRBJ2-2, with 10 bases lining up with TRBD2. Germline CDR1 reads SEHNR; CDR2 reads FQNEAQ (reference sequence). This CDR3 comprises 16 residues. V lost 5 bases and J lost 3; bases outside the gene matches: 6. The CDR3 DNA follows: TGTGCCAGCAGCGCCCTAGCGGGAGAGTACACCGGGGAGCTGTTTTTT. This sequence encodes CASSALAGEYTGELFF.

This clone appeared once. CDR3 amino acids: CASSLGRGTGFLEQYF. The CDR3 DNA reads TGTGCCAGCAGCTTAGGAAGAGGAACAGGGTTTCTCGAGCAGTACTTC. The chain recombines TRBV7-9 with TRBJ2-7; a weak D match, TRBD1 (6 bases). The V gene's germline CDR1 is SEHNR and CDR2 FQNEAQ (reference sequence). Trimming shortened V by 1 base and J by 6 bases, and 19 bases separated the two germline ends. This CDR3 region has 16 residues.

CDR3 in DNA: TGTGCCAGCAGTTACAAAGGACTTGCAACTAATGAAAAACTGTTTTTT. This codes for CASSYKGLATNEKLFF. The chain links TRBV28 to TRBJ1-4; D is ambiguous. Trimming left V 4 bases short and J 0 bases short, with 12 bases between. The CDR3 runs to 16 residues. Germline CDR1 and CDR2: MDHEN and SYDVKM.

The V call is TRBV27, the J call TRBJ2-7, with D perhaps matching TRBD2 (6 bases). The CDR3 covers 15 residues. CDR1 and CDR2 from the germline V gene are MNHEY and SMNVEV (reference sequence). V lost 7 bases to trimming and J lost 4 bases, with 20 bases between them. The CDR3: CASTPRYRAGYEQYF. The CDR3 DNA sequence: TGTGCCAGCACCCCCAGGTATCGGGCGGGGTACGAGCAGTACTTC.

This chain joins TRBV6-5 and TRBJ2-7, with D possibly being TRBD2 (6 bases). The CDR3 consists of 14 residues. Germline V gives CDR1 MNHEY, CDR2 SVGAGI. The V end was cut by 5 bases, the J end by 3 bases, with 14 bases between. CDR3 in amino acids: CASSQGTGGYEQYF. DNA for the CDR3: TGTGCCAGCAGTCAAGGGACTGGGGGCTACGAGCAGTACTTC.

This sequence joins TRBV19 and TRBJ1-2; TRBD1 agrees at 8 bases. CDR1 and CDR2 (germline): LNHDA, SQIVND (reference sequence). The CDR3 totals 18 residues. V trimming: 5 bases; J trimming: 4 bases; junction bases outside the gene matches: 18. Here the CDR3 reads CASSDLETDRVYVYGYTF. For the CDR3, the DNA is TGTGCCAGTAGTGACCTCGAAACGGACAGGGTTTATGTCTATGGCTACACCTTC.

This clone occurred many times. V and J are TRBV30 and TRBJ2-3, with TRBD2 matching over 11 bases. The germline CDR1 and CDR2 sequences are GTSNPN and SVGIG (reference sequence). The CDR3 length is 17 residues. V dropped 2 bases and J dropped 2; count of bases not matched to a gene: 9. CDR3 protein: CAWSPPGLADITDTQYF. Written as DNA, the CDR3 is TGTGCCTGGAGTCCCCCGGGACTAGCGGATATCACAGATACGCAGTATTTT.

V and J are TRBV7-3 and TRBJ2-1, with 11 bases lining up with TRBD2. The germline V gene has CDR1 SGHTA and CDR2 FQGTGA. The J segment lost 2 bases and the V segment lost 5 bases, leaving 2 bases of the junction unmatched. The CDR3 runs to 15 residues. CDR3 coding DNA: TGTGCCAGCAGCCCTAGCGGGGGGACCTACAATGAGCAGTTCTTC. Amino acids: CASSPSGGTYNEQFF.

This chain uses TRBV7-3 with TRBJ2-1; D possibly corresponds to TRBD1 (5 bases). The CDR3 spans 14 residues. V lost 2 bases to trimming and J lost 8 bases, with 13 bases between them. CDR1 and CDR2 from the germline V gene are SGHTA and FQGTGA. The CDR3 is CASSLLGLGDEQFF. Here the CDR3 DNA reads TGTGCCAGCAGCTTATTAGGTTTAGGGGATGAGCAGTTCTTC.

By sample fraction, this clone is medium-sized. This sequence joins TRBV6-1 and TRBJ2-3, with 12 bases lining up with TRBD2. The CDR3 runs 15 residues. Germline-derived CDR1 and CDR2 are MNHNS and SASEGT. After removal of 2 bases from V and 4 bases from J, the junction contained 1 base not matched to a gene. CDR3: CASSELAGGPDTQYF. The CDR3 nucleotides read TGTGCCAGCAGTGAACTAGCGGGGGGGCCAGATACGCAGTATTTT.

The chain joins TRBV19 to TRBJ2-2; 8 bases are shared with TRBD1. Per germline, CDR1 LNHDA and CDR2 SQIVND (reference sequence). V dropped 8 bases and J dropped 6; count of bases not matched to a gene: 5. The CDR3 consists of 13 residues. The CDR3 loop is CASRQGPAGELFF. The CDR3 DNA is TGTGCCAGTCGACAGGGGCCAGCCGGGGAGCTGTTTTTT.